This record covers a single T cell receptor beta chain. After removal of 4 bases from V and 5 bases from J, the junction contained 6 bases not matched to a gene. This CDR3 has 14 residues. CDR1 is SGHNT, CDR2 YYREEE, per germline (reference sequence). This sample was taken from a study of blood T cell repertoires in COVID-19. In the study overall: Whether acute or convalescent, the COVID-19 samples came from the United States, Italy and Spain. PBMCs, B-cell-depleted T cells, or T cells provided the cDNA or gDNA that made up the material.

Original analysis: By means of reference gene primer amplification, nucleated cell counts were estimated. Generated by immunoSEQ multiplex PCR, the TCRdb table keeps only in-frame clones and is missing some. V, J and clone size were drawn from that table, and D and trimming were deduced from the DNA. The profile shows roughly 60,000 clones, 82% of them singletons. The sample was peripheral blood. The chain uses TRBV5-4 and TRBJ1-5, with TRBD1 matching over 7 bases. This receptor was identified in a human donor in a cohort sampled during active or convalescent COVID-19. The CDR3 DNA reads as TGTGCCAGCAGCCTAAAGACAGGGTATCAGCCCCAGCATTTT. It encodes CASSLKTGYQPQHF.